A selection of T cell receptor beta chains follows, all from one sample in a study of T-cell reconstitution after alpha-beta-depleted transplantation in children. TCRdb independently ran MiXCR on the PCR reads; one entry per CDR3 protein. Altogether 350,000 to 500,000 distinct CDR3 sequences are present, approximately 42% being singletons, with the ten largest covering 25% to 30%. Sequences were derived from PBMCs, sampled before TCRalphabeta/CD19-depleted stem cell transplant. These TCRs come from a girl aged 2 to 10 with aplastic anemia, due to receive a stem cell transplant. Each CDR3 is given with its conserved first and last residue. The order of the fields is clone size, D gene, V gene, J gene, CDR3 protein, CDR3 DNA. A D gene is named only where the DNA matches it firmly. A clone size is listed for some rows: how often the clone was seen (once, few, many), or a class if it is expanded.

size: once
D: .
V: TRBV7-2
J: TRBJ2-1
CDR3: CASSLLLGYNEQFF
DNA: TGTGCCAGCAGCTTATTGTTAGGCTACAATGAGCAGTTCTTC

size: .
D: .
V: TRBV7-9
J: TRBJ1-3
CDR3: CASTLMGRGNTIYF
DNA: TGTGCCAGCACACTCATGGGACGGGGGAACACCATATATTTT

size: .
D: .
V: TRBV29-1
J: TRBJ2-7
CDR3: CSVDGESYEQYF
DNA: TGCAGCGTTGACGGGGAGTCCTACGAGCAGTACTTC

size: .
D: TRBD1
V: TRBV12-3/TRBV12-4
J: TRBJ1-4
CDR3: CASRPRTGNEKLFF
DNA: TGTGCCAGCAGGCCTCGGACAGGCAATGAAAAACTGTTTTTT

size: .
D: TRBD1
V: TRBV9
J: TRBJ1-6
CDR3: CASTSGGNSPLHF
DNA: TGTGCCAGCACCTCAGGGGGGAACTCACCCCTCCACTTT

size: .
D: TRBD2
V: TRBV20-1
J: TRBJ2-5
CDR3: CSATSGRDQETQYF
DNA: TGCAGTGCTACTAGCGGGAGGGACCAAGAGACCCAGTACTTC

size: .
D: TRBD1
V: TRBV12-3/TRBV12-4
J: TRBJ1-1
CDR3: CASSTTGTEAFF
DNA: TGTGCCAGCAGTACGACAGGGACAGAAGCTTTCTTT

size: .
D: TRBD2
V: TRBV24-1
J: TRBJ2-5
CDR3: CATSDRGLAGGPAETQYF
DNA: TGTGCCACCAGTGACCGAGGACTAGCGGGAGGGCCCGCAGAGACCCAGTACTTC

size: .
D: .
V: TRBV5-4
J: TRBJ1-4
CDR3: CASGGEKLFF
DNA: TGTGCCAGCGGGGGGGAAAAACTGTTTTTT

size: .
D: .
V: TRBV5-6
J: TRBJ2-5
CDR3: CASSFAGGGTQYF
DNA: TGTGCCAGCAGCTTCGCGGGTGGAGGGACCCAGTACTTC

size: many
D: .
V: TRBV5-1
J: TRBJ1-1
CDR3: CASSPGGGFAEAFF
DNA: TGCGCCAGCAGTCCCGGTGGGGGTTTCGCTGAAGCTTTCTTT

size: .
D: .
V: TRBV4-1
J: TRBJ2-5
CDR3: CASSLQAVAETQYF
DNA: TGCGCCAGCAGCCTACAGGCCGTTGCGGAGACCCAGTACTTC

size: few
D: TRBD2
V: TRBV3-1
J: TRBJ2-1
CDR3: CASSQATGLADNEQFF
DNA: TGTGCCAGCAGCCAGGCAACGGGACTAGCGGACAATGAGCAGTTCTTC

size: .
D: .
V: TRBV20-1
J: TRBJ1-3
CDR3: CSARGPVTSGNTIYF
DNA: TGCAGTGCTAGAGGACCTGTGACCTCTGGAAACACCATATATTTT

size: few
D: .
V: TRBV5-1
J: TRBJ1-2
CDR3: CASSPPLDGTYGYTF
DNA: TGCGCCAGCAGCCCACCCCTTGACGGTACCTATGGCTACACCTTC

size: .
D: TRBD2
V: TRBV20-1
J: TRBJ2-1
CDR3: CSARIEPGLAGSYNEQFF
DNA: TGCAGTGCTAGAATTGAGCCGGGACTAGCGGGTAGCTACAATGAGCAGTTCTTC

size: few
D: .
V: TRBV6-1
J: TRBJ2-7
CDR3: CASSLPTGRSYEQYF
DNA: TGTGCCAGCAGTCTCCCCACGGGTAGATCCTACGAGCAGTACTTC

size: .
D: TRBD1
V: TRBV7-2
J: TRBJ1-2
CDR3: CASSISRQGWGYTF
DNA: TGTGCCAGCAGCATTTCACGACAGGGTTGGGGCTACACCTTC

size: .
D: .
V: TRBV18
J: TRBJ2-5
CDR3: CASSPFGETQYF
DNA: TGTGCCAGCTCACCATTCGGGGAGACCCAGTACTTC

size: .
D: .
V: TRBV20-1
J: TRBJ2-7
CDR3: CSARGFVQGSSYEQYF
DNA: TGCAGTGCTAGAGGGTTCGTGCAGGGCAGCTCCTACGAGCAGTACTTC

size: many
D: TRBD2
V: TRBV20-1
J: TRBJ2-7
CDR3: CSASPGLAFHEQYF
DNA: TGCAGTGCTAGTCCGGGACTAGCCTTTCACGAGCAGTACTTC

size: .
D: .
V: TRBV27
J: TRBJ2-1
CDR3: CASNPDGPDYNEQFF
DNA: TGTGCCAGCAACCCAGATGGGCCAGACTACAATGAGCAGTTCTTC

size: many
D: .
V: TRBV5-1
J: TRBJ2-6
CDR3: CASSFTGANVLTF
DNA: TGCGCCAGCAGCTTCACTGGGGCCAACGTCCTGACTTTC

size: .
D: TRBD1
V: TRBV6-1
J: TRBJ1-5
CDR3: CASSPDRVNNQPQHF
DNA: TGTGCCAGCAGTCCTGACAGGGTGAACAATCAGCCCCAGCATTTT

size: many
D: TRBD2
V: TRBV20-1
J: TRBJ2-1
CDR3: CSARTSVENEQFF
DNA: TGCAGTGCTAGGACTAGCGTAGAGAATGAGCAGTTCTTC

size: .
D: TRBD2
V: TRBV18
J: TRBJ2-3
CDR3: CASSPAAGGPGSSTDTQYF
DNA: TGTGCCAGCTCACCGGCTGCGGGAGGTCCCGGATCTAGCACAGATACGCAGTATTTT

size: many
D: .
V: TRBV4-3
J: TRBJ2-1
CDR3: CASSRPARSSYNEQFF
DNA: TGCGCCAGCAGCCGGCCTGCGCGGAGCTCCTACAATGAGCAGTTCTTC

size: many
D: .
V: TRBV6-5
J: TRBJ2-7
CDR3: CASSYKFGTGHSYEQYF
DNA: TGTGCCAGCAGTTATAAGTTTGGTACAGGGCATTCCTACGAGCAGTACTTC

size: .
D: .
V: TRBV20-1
J: TRBJ1-6
CDR3: CSARSGSSYNSPLHF
DNA: TGCAGTGCTAGATCAGGGAGCTCCTATAATTCACCCCTCCACTTT

size: few
D: .
V: TRBV29-1
J: TRBJ2-1
CDR3: CSVAGLHGTNPSSYNEQFF
DNA: TGCAGCGTTGCGGGGTTGCACGGGACCAACCCGAGCTCCTACAATGAGCAGTTCTTC

size: few
D: .
V: TRBV20-1
J: TRBJ2-3
CDR3: CSAGRTGFLTDTQYF
DNA: TGCAGTGCTGGCCGGACGGGGTTTCTCACAGATACGCAGTATTTT

size: .
D: TRBD1
V: TRBV6-1
J: TRBJ2-6
CDR3: CASSARDRGYSGANVLTF
DNA: TGTGCCAGCAGTGCCCGGGACAGGGGTTACTCTGGGGCCAACGTCCTGACTTTC

size: .
D: TRBD1
V: TRBV10-3
J: TRBJ2-1
CDR3: CAISVFRDRLDYNEQFF
DNA: TGTGCCATCAGTGTATTCCGGGACAGACTCGACTACAATGAGCAGTTCTTC

size: many
D: TRBD2
V: TRBV20-1
J: TRBJ2-7
CDR3: CSARPSGRDRYEQYF
DNA: TGCAGTGCTAGACCGAGCGGGAGGGATAGGTACGAGCAGTACTTC

size: .
D: TRBD1
V: TRBV7-8
J: TRBJ2-7
CDR3: CASSLERGPDYEQYF
DNA: TGTGCCAGCAGCTTAGAGAGGGGGCCGGACTACGAGCAGTACTTC

size: many
D: .
V: TRBV11-2
J: TRBJ2-7
CDR3: CASSARWWQGHEQYF
DNA: TGTGCCAGCAGCGCCCGGTGGTGGCAGGGCCACGAGCAGTACTTC

size: .
D: .
V: TRBV11-3
J: TRBJ2-1
CDR3: CASSFGGADHYNEQFF
DNA: TGTGCCAGCAGCTTTGGTGGCGCGGATCACTACAATGAGCAGTTCTTC

size: few
D: .
V: TRBV9
J: TRBJ1-1
CDR3: CASSPDSRNTEAFF
DNA: TGTGCCAGCAGCCCCGACAGCCGGAACACTGAAGCTTTCTTT

size: .
D: .
V: TRBV7-8
J: TRBJ1-4
CDR3: CASSPPVGRINEKLFF
DNA: TGTGCCAGCAGCCCCCCCGTCGGGCGGATTAATGAAAAACTGTTTTTT

size: .
D: TRBD1
V: TRBV20-1
J: TRBJ1-6
CDR3: CSARDRGLINSPLHF
DNA: TGCAGTGCTAGGGACAGGGGGCTGATTAATTCACCCCTCCACTTT

size: few
D: TRBD2
V: TRBV5-1
J: TRBJ2-3
CDR3: CASSQTLAGGMNTQYF
DNA: TGCGCCAGCAGCCAGACCCTAGCGGGGGGCATGAATACGCAGTATTTT

size: few
D: .
V: TRBV7-9
J: TRBJ2-7
CDR3: CASSARGSRTYEQYF
DNA: TGTGCCAGCAGCGCCCGGGGCAGTCGGACCTACGAGCAGTACTTC

size: .
D: .
V: TRBV7-3
J: TRBJ2-7
CDR3: CASSLEGGTAYEQYF
DNA: TGTGCCAGCAGCTTGGAAGGGGGGACAGCCTACGAGCAGTACTTC

size: many
D: TRBD2
V: TRBV11-3
J: TRBJ2-5
CDR3: CASSLGGLAGGLQETQYF
DNA: TGTGCCAGCAGCTTAGGGGGACTAGCGGGAGGGCTTCAAGAGACCCAGTACTTC

size: few
D: .
V: TRBV30
J: TRBJ2-3
CDR3: CAWSQVSGSDTQYF
DNA: TGTGCCTGGAGCCAGGTATCCGGGTCAGATACGCAGTATTTT

size: many
D: .
V: TRBV6-5
J: TRBJ1-1
CDR3: CASSYSTTVGGGEAFF
DNA: TGTGCCAGCAGTTACTCGACCACGGTGGGGGGAGGTGAAGCTTTCTTT

size: few
D: .
V: TRBV7-9
J: TRBJ2-1
CDR3: CASSPSETTNNEQFF
DNA: TGTGCCAGCAGCCCCAGCGAGACTACAAACAATGAGCAGTTCTTC

size: .
D: .
V: TRBV15
J: TRBJ2-1
CDR3: CATSRDQSSSLNEQFF
DNA: TGTGCCACCAGCAGAGATCAGAGTAGCTCCCTTAATGAGCAGTTCTTC